This passage covers 31 T cell receptor beta chains from one sample sequenced in a study of blood T cell repertoires in COVID-19. Libraries were prepared by immunoSEQ multiplex PCR; TCRdb keeps only in-frame clonotypes and omits some of them. The data contain some 700,000 clones, 70% to 90% of them singletons. Sequencing was carried out using peripheral blood. The receptors stem from a woman younger than 30 with acute or convalescent COVID-19.

The chain recombines TRBV6-2 or TRBV6-3 with TRBJ2-7; 7 positions match TRBD1. The CDR3 has 14 residues. The germline gives CDR1 MNHEY, CDR2 SVGEGT. With V trimmed by 5 bases and J by 3 bases, 7 bases remained unmatched. For the CDR3, the DNA is TGTGCCAGCAGTAAAAGGACAGGAGACTACGAGCAGTACTTC. Translated, it gives CASSKRTGDYEQYF.

V is TRBV3-1 (or the pseudogene TRBV3-2) and J is TRBJ1-5; D gene ambiguous. With 0 bases removed from V and 3 bases from J, the gap between germline ends came to 3 bases. The length of the CDR3 is 13 residues. The germline V gene encodes CDR1 LGHDT and CDR2 YNNKEL (reference sequence). The CDR3 sequence is CASSQEANQPQHF. In DNA, the CDR3 is TGTGCCAGCAGCCAAGAGGCCAATCAGCCCCAGCATTTT.

V gene TRBV3-1 (or the pseudogene TRBV3-2) combines with J gene TRBJ1-5; TRBD1 might be the D (5 bases). Germline-derived CDR1 and CDR2 are LGHDT and YNNKEL (reference sequence). The CDR3 sequence is 16 residues long. Trimming took off 1 base at V and 3 bases at J, with 13 bases between the two ends. The CDR3 protein is CASSQGAGSFNQPQHF. As DNA, the CDR3 is TGTGCCAGCAGCCAAGGGGCAGGGTCCTTCAATCAGCCCCAGCATTTT.

This clone has a handful of counts. The V gene is TRBV4-1, the J gene TRBJ1-5, with D tentatively TRBD1 (6 bases). Trimming cost V 5 bases and J 8 bases, with 13 bases left between them. This CDR3 is 13 amino acids long. CDR1 is MGHRA, CDR2 YSYEKL, per germline. CDR3 sequence reads: CASSYRVLEPQHF. The CDR3 bases are TGCGCCAGCAGCTACAGGGTCCTAGAGCCCCAGCATTTT.

J is TRBJ2-1 and V is TRBV9, with TRBD1 as a possible D gene (6 bases). The CDR3 extends over 14 amino acids. Germline V gives CDR1 SGDLS, CDR2 YYNGEE. Trimming stripped 4 bases from V and 5 bases from J, with 13 bases between. In DNA form, the CDR3 reads TGTGCCAGCAGCCCGTGGACAGCGAACAATGAGCAGTTCTTC. It codes for CASSPWTANNEQFF.

The chain carries TRBV9 and TRBJ2-3; the match to TRBD2 covers 8 bases. The CDR3 loop spans 15 amino acids. The V gene's germline CDR1 is SGDLS and CDR2 YYNGEE. The V and J ends lost 4 bases and 1 base, in that order; junction bases with no gene match: 5. This CDR3 is CASSTRAGGTDTQYF. The CDR3 nucleotides read TGTGCCAGCAGCACTCGAGCGGGGGGCACAGATACGCAGTATTTT.

J is TRBJ2-3 and V is TRBV3-1 (or the pseudogene TRBV3-2), with 14 nucleotides matching TRBD2. The V and J ends lost 6 bases and 6 bases, in that order; junction bases with no gene match: 8. CDR3 length: 16 amino acids. The germline V gene has CDR1 LGHDT and CDR2 YNNKEL (reference sequence). The chain's CDR3 is CASRTSGGGHRDTQYF. CDR3 in DNA: TGTGCCAGCAGGACTAGCGGGGGGGGACACCGTGATACGCAGTATTTT.

This chain joins TRBV5-1 and TRBJ1-2, with a possible D match to TRBD1 (6 bases). The germline CDR1 and CDR2 sequences are SGHRS and YFSETQ. There are 14 residues in the CDR3. The ends were cut back, 0 bases at V and 8 bases at J, with 14 bases in the middle. CDR3 DNA sequence: TGCGCCAGCAGCTTGGACCGTGCGACAGGAGGCTACACCTTC. As protein: CASSLDRATGGYTF.

This clone was seen a handful of times. V and J are TRBV6-5 and TRBJ1-5, with 9 bases identical to TRBD1. The CDR3 totals 13 residues. The germline V gene encodes CDR1 MNHEY and CDR2 SVGAGI. V lost 6 bases, J lost 9 bases, and 6 bases stayed unmatched. CDR3 DNA sequence: TGTGCCAGCAGCGGGACAGGGACGGGGCCCCAGCATTTT. The encoded protein is CASSGTGTGPQHF.

The chain joins TRBV15 to TRBJ1-2; TRBD1 matches at 8 bases. There are 13 residues in the CDR3. The germline V gene encodes CDR1 LNHNV and CDR2 YYDKDF (reference sequence). After removal of 0 bases from V and 8 bases from J, the junction contained 2 bases not matched to a gene. As DNA, the CDR3 is TGTGCCACCAGCAGAGATGACAGGGGAGGCTACACCTTC. It specifies CATSRDDRGGYTF. Variable domain in full (rest from reference TRBV15 and TRBJ1-2): DAMVIQNPRYQVTQFGKPVTLSCSQTLNHNVMYWYQQKSSQAPKLLFHYYDKDFNNEADTPDNFQSRRPNTSFCFLDIRSPGLGDTAMYLCATSRDDRGGYTFGSGTRLTVV.

The V gene is TRBV5-4, the J gene TRBJ2-3; TRBD1 matches at 9 bases. V lost 1 base, J lost 2 bases, and 8 bases stayed unmatched. The germline CDR1 and CDR2 sequences are SGHNT and YYREEE (reference sequence). The CDR3 has 17 amino acids. The CDR3 loop reads CASSLRPGTGYTDTQYF. The CDR3 DNA reads TGTGCCAGCAGCTTGCGGCCCGGGACAGGGTACACAGATACGCAGTATTTT.

This chain uses TRBV12-3 or TRBV12-4 with TRBJ1-5, with D perhaps TRBD1 (5 bases). This CDR3 is 13 amino acids long. V dropped 7 bases and J dropped 3 bases, with 10 bases sitting between them. Here the CDR3 reads CASTWGNNQPQHF. DNA for the CDR3: TGTGCCAGCACCTGGGGCAACAATCAGCCCCAGCATTTT.

The chain combines TRBV6-2 or TRBV6-3 with TRBJ1-2, with D possibly TRBD1 on 5 matching bases. CDR3 length equals 15 residues. V was cut by 5 bases and J by 8 bases, with 21 bases left in between. Germline V gene lookup returns CDR1 MNHEY and CDR2 SVGEGT. The CDR3 is CASSPLEDRSQGYTF. The CDR3 DNA reads as TGTGCCAGCAGTCCCCTAGAAGACAGATCCCAGGGCTACACCTTC.

The gene calls are TRBV5-8 and TRBJ2-2; 14 positions agree with TRBD2. Losses at the gene ends were 10 bases for V and 0 bases for J; bases not matched to a gene: 8. Looked up from germline, CDR1 is SGHTS and CDR2 is YDEGEE. The CDR3 has 17 amino acids. The CDR3: CAAGRGLAGANTGELFF. The CDR3 nucleotides read TGTGCCGCGGGCCGGGGACTAGCGGGGGCGAACACCGGGGAGCTGTTTTTT.

This chain uses TRBV9 with TRBJ1-6; 7 bases fit TRBD1. The J segment lost 9 bases and the V segment lost 3 bases, leaving 3 bases of the junction unmatched. Per the germline V gene, CDR1 is SGDLS and CDR2 is YYNGEE. The CDR3 is 13 amino acids. For the CDR3, the DNA is TGTGCCAGCAGCGCTTACAGGGGTTCACCCCTCCACTTT. Its protein product is CASSAYRGSPLHF.

The genes are TRBV24-1 and TRBJ2-3; TRBD1 matches at 12 bases. V was pared by 6 bases and J by 4 bases, with 4 bases of the junction left unmatched. This CDR3 region has 15 residues. CDR1 is KGHDR and CDR2 is SFDVKD in the germline V gene. DNA for the CDR3: TGTGCCACCAGTTCGGGGACAGGGGGCGCAGATACGCAGTATTTT. Amino acid sequence: CATSSGTGGADTQYF.

This CDR3 is CSVEDFGGGTEAFF. The CDR3 coding sequence is TGCAGCGTTGAAGATTTCGGGGGTGGCACTGAAGCTTTCTTT. The rearrangement joins TRBV29-1 to TRBJ1-1; D is possibly TRBD1 (5 bases). Germline V gene sequence: CDR1 SQVTM, CDR2 ANQGSEA. The CDR3 extends over 14 amino acids. The ends were cut back, 0 bases at V and 4 bases at J, with 12 bases in the middle.

CDR3: CASSPLQGSGVDGYTF. Here the CDR3 DNA reads TGTGCCAGCAGCCCCCTACAGGGGTCGGGGGTTGATGGCTACACCTTC. The V and J genes are TRBV7-9 and TRBJ1-2, with 7 bases aligning to TRBD1. V was clipped by 5 bases and J by 6 bases; unmatched bases: 15. The length of the CDR3 is 16 residues. CDR1 and CDR2 from the germline V gene are SEHNR and FQNEAQ (reference sequence).

The rearrangement joins TRBV5-4 to TRBJ2-3, with TRBD1 matching over 7 bases. CDR3 length equals 14 residues. Germline CDR1 and CDR2: SGHNT and YYREEE (reference sequence). The V segment lost 5 bases and the J segment 6 bases; nucleotides outside the gene matches: 9. The CDR3 DNA sequence: TGTGCCAGCAGTCCAGGACAGGTACAGGATACGCAGTATTTT. Translating it yields CASSPGQVQDTQYF.

The V call is TRBV19, the J call TRBJ2-7; 9 nucleotides match TRBD2. Germline V CDR1 and CDR2: LNHDA, SQIVND (reference sequence). The V and J ends lost 7 bases and 0 bases, in that order; junction bases with no gene match: 7. The CDR3 is made up of 15 amino acids. The CDR3 sequence is CASTARSGGSYEQYF. Here the CDR3 DNA reads TGTGCCAGTACTGCCCGTAGCGGGGGCTCCTACGAGCAGTACTTC. Using reference TRBV19 and TRBJ2-7 for the parts outside the CDR3, the full variable domain is DGGITQSPKYLFRKEGQNVTLSCEQNLNHDAMYWYRQDPGQGLRLIYYSQIVNDFQKGDIAEGYSVSREKKESFPLTVTSAQKNPTAFYLCASTARSGGSYEQYFGPGTRLTVT.

This chain uses TRBV19 with TRBJ2-2; possible D gene TRBD1, 5 bases. Trimming removed 3 bases from V and 7 bases from J, with 12 bases in between. The CDR3 is made up of 14 amino acids. The germline gives CDR1 LNHDA, CDR2 SQIVND (reference sequence). The CDR3 DNA follows: TGTGCCAGTAGTATTCGTCAGGGTGACGGGGAGCTGTTTTTT. Translated: CASSIRQGDGELFF.

About this clone itself: Other nucleotide sequences in the sample specify the same CDR3. V usage is TRBV18 and J usage is TRBJ1-1, with D unresolved. V was shortened by 3 bases and J by 2 bases, with 7 bases between the two germline ends. The germline V gene has CDR1 KGHSH and CDR2 LQKENI. The CDR3 contains 13 residues. CDR3 in amino acids: CASSPAGNTEAFF. CDR3 DNA sequence: TGTGCCAGCTCACCCGCAGGTAACACTGAAGCTTTCTTT.

This clone was seen once. This sequence joins TRBV24-1 and TRBJ2-7, with D perhaps TRBD1 (5 bases). V lost 3 bases to trimming and J lost 6 bases, with 14 bases between them. Looked up from germline, CDR1 is KGHDR and CDR2 is SFDVKD. This CDR3 contains 14 residues. CDR3 loop: CATSDGAVPPEQYF. As DNA, the CDR3 is TGTGCCACCAGTGATGGGGCTGTCCCTCCCGAGCAGTACTTC.

To note about this clone: Distinct nucleotide sequences in the sample also encode this CDR3. The chain links TRBV6-1 to TRBJ2-5; 9 bases line up with TRBD2. Germline-derived CDR1 and CDR2 are MNHNS and SASEGT. The CDR3 consists of 15 residues. Losses at the gene ends were 3 bases for V and 5 bases for J; bases not matched to a gene: 7. The CDR3 here is CASSESSGGPETQYF. The CDR3 DNA reads as TGTGCCAGCAGTGAGTCCAGCGGGGGGCCCGAGACCCAGTACTTC.

This chain uses TRBV10-3 with TRBJ2-7; D gene unclear. This CDR3 contains 12 residues. The V and J ends lost 4 bases and 7 bases respectively, with 11 bases between them. The germline V gene has CDR1 ENHRY and CDR2 SYGVKD. CDR3 sequence reads: CAISARSSEQYF. CDR3 in DNA: TGTGCCATCAGTGCGAGGTCCTCGGAGCAGTACTTC.

V gene TRBV5-4 combines with J gene TRBJ2-1, with 15 bases identical to TRBD2. The CDR3 is 20 amino acids. The V segment lost 5 bases and the J segment 5 bases; nucleotides outside the gene matches: 17. Germline V gene sequence: CDR1 SGHNT, CDR2 YYREEE (reference sequence). In DNA, the CDR3 is TGTGCCAGCAGAACCACCCCCGGGACTAGCGGGGGGAGAGGGGACAATGAGCAGTTCTTC. Translating gives CASRTTPGTSGGRGDNEQFF.

V usage is TRBV4-1 and J usage is TRBJ1-4, with D possibly being TRBD1 (5 bases). The CDR3 has 17 amino acids. Germline V lookup: CDR1 MGHRA, CDR2 YSYEKL. Trimming cost V 7 bases and J 0 bases, with 18 bases left between them. The CDR3: CASTRRGSIATNEKLFF. The CDR3 DNA reads as TGCGCCAGCACCAGGCGGGGGTCCATAGCAACTAATGAAAAACTGTTTTTT.

This sequence joins TRBV6-1 and TRBJ1-1; D is uncertain. Trimming cost V 2 bases and J 6 bases, with 10 bases left between them. Germline V gene data show CDR1 as MNHNS and CDR2 as SASEGT. The CDR3 covers 13 residues. The CDR3 sequence is CASSEFYVPEAFF. Written as DNA, the CDR3 is TGTGCCAGCAGTGAATTCTATGTCCCTGAAGCTTTCTTT.

The V call is TRBV6-4, the J call TRBJ1-1; 7 nucleotides match TRBD1. CDR1 is MRHNA, CDR2 SNTAGT, per germline. The V and J ends lost 8 bases and 2 bases, in that order; junction bases with no gene match: 5. The CDR3 totals 13 residues. CDR3 DNA: TGTGCCAGCCGACAGGGTTTAAACACTGAAGCTTTCTTT. This gives the protein CASRQGLNTEAFF.

V gene TRBV24-1 combines with J gene TRBJ1-3, with D tentatively TRBD1 (5 bases). CDR1 is KGHDR, CDR2 SFDVKD, per germline. Trimming took 2 bases from V and 6 from J, leaving 7 bases between them. The CDR3 contains 13 residues. CDR3 in amino acids: CATSDSTVNTIYF. CDR3 nucleotide sequence: TGTGCCACCAGTGATTCGACAGTAAACACCATATATTTT.

Here the CDR3 reads CASSQTGGKYEQYF. CDR3 DNA: TGTGCCAGCTCACAGACAGGGGGCAAGTACGAGCAGTACTTC. This chain connects TRBV18 to TRBJ2-7; TRBD1 matches 10 bases. The CDR3 runs 14 residues. With V trimmed by 4 bases and J by 4 bases, 4 bases remained unmatched. Germline lookup yields CDR1 KGHSH and CDR2 LQKENI.